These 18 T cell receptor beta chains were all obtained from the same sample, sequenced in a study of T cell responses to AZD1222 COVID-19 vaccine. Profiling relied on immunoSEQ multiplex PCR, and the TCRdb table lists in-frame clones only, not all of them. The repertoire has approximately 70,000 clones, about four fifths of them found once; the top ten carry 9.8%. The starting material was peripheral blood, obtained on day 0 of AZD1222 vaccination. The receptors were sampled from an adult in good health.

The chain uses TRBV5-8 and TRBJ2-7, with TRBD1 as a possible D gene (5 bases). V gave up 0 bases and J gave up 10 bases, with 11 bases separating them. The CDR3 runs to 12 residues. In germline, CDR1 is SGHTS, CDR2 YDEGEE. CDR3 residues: CASSLVIRGQYF. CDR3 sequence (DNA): TGTGCCAGCAGCTTGGTCATTAGGGGACAGTACTTC.

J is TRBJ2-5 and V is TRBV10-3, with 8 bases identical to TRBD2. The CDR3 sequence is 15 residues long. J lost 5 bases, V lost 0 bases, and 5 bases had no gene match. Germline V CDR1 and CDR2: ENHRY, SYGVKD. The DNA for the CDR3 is TGTGCCATCAGTGAGTCACCTAGCGGGTCGGAGACCCAGTACTTC. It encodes CAISESPSGSETQYF.

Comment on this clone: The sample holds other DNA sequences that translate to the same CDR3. Here the CDR3 reads CASSPRQGTYEQYF. In DNA form, the CDR3 reads TGTGCCAGCTCCCCCCGACAGGGTACCTACGAGCAGTACTTC. V gene TRBV18 combines with J gene TRBJ2-7; TRBD1 aligns across 7 bases. The V and J ends lost 6 bases and 2 bases, in that order; junction bases with no gene match: 7. CDR3 length: 14 amino acids. Per germline, CDR1 KGHSH and CDR2 LQKENI.

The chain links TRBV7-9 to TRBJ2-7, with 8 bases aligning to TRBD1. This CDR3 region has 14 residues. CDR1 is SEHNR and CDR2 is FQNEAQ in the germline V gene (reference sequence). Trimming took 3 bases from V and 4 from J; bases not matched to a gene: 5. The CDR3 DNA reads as TGTGCCAGCAGCTTCCAGGGGGCTCGGTACGAGCAGTACTTC. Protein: CASSFQGARYEQYF.

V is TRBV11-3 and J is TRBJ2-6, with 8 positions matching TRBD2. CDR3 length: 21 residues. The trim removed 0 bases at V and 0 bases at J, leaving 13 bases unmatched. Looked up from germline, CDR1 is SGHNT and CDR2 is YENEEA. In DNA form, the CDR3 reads TGTGCCAGCAGCTTAGATCCGATTCTAGCGGGTGCCGCCTCTGGGGCCAACGTCCTGACTTTC. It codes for CASSLDPILAGAASGANVLTF. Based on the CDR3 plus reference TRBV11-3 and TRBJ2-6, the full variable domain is EAGVVQSPRYKIIEKKQPVAFWCNPISGHNTLYWYLQNLGQGPELLIRYENEEAVDDSQLPKDRFSAERLKGVDSTLKIQPAELGDSAVYLCASSLDPILAGAASGANVLTFGAGSRLTVL.

The CDR3 DNA reads as TGTGCCAGTACCCCCCGGGTGGGGGTCGCGGGCAATCAGCCCCAGCATTTT. This sequence encodes CASTPRVGVAGNQPQHF. The genes are TRBV19 and TRBJ1-5; D is perhaps TRBD1 (5 bases). The V and J ends lost 7 bases and 2 bases respectively, with 21 bases between them. Germline V gives CDR1 LNHDA, CDR2 SQIVND (reference sequence). The CDR3 extends over 17 amino acids.

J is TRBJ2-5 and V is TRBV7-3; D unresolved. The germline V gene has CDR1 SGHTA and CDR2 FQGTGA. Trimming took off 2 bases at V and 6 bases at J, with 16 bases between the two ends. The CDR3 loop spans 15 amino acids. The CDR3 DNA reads TGTGCCAGCAGCTTAGAGGCCCCCTCACCAAAGACCCAGTACTTC. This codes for CASSLEAPSPKTQYF.

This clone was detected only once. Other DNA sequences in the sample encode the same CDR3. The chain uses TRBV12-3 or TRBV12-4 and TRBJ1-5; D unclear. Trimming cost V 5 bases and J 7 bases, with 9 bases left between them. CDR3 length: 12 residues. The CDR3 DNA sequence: TGTGCCAGCAGTCCGCCTTCCCAGCCCCAGCATTTT. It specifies CASSPPSQPQHF.

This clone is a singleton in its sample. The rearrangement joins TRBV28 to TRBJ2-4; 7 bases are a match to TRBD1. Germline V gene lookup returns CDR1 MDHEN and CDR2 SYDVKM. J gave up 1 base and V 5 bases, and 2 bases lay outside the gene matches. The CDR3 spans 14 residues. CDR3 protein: CASSPQGAKNIQYF. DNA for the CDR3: TGTGCCAGCAGTCCACAGGGGGCCAAAAACATTCAGTACTTC.

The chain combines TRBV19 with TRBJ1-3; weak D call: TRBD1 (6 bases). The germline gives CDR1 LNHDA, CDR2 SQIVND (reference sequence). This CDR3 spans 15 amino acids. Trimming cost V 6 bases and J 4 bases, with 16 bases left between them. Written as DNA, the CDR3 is TGTGCCAGTAGCCCACAGGGTCTGTGGGGAAACACCATATATTTT. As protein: CASSPQGLWGNTIYF. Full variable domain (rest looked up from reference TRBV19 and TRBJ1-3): DGGITQSPKYLFRKEGQNVTLSCEQNLNHDAMYWYRQDPGQGLRLIYYSQIVNDFQKGDIAEGYSVSREKKESFPLTVTSAQKNPTAFYLCASSPQGLWGNTIYFGEGSWLTVV.

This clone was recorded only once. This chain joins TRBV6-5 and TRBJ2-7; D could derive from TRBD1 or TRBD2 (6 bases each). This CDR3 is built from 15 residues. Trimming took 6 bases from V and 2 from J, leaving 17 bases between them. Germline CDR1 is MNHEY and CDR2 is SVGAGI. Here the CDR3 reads CASSSGGGHPYEQYF. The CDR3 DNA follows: TGTGCCAGCAGCTCCGGTGGGGGGCACCCCTACGAGCAGTACTTC.

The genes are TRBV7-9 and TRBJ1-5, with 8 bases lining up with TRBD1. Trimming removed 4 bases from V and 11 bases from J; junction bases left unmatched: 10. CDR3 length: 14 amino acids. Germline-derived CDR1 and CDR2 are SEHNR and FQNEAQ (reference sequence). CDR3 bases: TGTGCCAGCAGCTACACAGGGGGACGCGATGCCCAGCATTTT. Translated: CASSYTGGRDAQHF.

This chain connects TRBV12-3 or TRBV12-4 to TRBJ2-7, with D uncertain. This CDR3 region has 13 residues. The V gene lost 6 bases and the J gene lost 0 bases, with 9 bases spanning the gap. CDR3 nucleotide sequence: TGTGCCAGCAGATTGGCGGACTCCTACGAGCAGTACTTC. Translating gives CASRLADSYEQYF.

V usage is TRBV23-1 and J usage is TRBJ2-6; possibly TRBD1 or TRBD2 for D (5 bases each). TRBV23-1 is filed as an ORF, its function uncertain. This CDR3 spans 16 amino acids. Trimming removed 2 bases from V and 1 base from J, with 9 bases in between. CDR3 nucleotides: TGCGCCAGCAGTCAAATTGGGGGATCTGGGGCCAACGTCCTGACTTTC. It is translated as CASSQIGGSGANVLTF.

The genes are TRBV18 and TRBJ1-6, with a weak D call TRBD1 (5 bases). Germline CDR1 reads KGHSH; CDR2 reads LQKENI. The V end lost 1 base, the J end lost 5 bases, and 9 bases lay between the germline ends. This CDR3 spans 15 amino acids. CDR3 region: CASSPQGTNNSPLHF. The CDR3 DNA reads TGTGCCAGCTCACCACAGGGGACGAATAATTCACCCCTCCACTTT.

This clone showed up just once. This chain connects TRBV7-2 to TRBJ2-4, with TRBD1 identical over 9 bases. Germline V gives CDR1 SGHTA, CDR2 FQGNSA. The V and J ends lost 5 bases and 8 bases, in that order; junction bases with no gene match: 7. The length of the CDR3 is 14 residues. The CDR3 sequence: CASSPNRGRDIQYF. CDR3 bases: TGTGCCAGCAGCCCGAACAGGGGGCGAGACATTCAGTACTTC.

CDR3 sequence: CASSVRGSSYNEQFF. As DNA, the CDR3 is TGTGCCAGCAGCGTAAGAGGGAGCTCCTACAATGAGCAGTTCTTC. The chain recombines TRBV9 with TRBJ2-1; possible D gene TRBD2, 5 bases. The CDR3 covers 15 residues. Trimming stripped 1 base from V and 0 bases from J, with 8 bases between. Germline loops: CDR1 SGDLS, CDR2 YYNGEE.

CDR3 sequence reads: CASSVGEHTEAFF. The CDR3 bases are TGTGCCAGCAGCGTAGGTGAGCACACTGAAGCTTTCTTT. The rearrangement uses TRBV9 and TRBJ1-1; unclear D gene. Germline loops: CDR1 SGDLS, CDR2 YYNGEE. Trimming took off 0 bases at V and 3 bases at J, with 6 bases between the two ends. The CDR3 is 13 amino acids.